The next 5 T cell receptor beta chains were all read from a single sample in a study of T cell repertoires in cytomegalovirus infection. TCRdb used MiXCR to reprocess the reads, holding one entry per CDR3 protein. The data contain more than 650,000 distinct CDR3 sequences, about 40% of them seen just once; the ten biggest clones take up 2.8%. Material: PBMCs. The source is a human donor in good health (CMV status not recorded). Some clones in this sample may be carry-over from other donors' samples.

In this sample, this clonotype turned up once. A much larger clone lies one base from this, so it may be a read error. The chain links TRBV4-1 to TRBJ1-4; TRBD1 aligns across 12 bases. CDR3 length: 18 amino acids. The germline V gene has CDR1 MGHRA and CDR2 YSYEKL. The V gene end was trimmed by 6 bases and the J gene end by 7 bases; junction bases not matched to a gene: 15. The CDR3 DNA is TGCGCCAGCAGACGATCCGGGACAGGGGGCTTCATGAGTGAAAAACTGTTTTTT. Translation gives CASRRSGTGGFMSEKLFF.

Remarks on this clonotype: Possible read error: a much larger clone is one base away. This chain's CDR3 is CASSLALAGNGELFF. The CDR3 DNA follows: TGTGCCAGCAGCTTAGCACTAGCGGGAAACGGGGAGCTGTTTTTT. The chain uses TRBV7-2 and TRBJ2-2; TRBD2 matches 10 bases. Germline V gene lookup returns CDR1 SGHTA and CDR2 FQGNSA. The CDR3 totals 15 residues. V shed 0 bases, J shed 7 bases, and the junction held 2 bases outside the gene matches. The whole variable domain, filled in from reference TRBV7-2 and TRBJ2-2, reads GAGVSQSPSNKVTEKGKDVELRCDPISGHTALYWYRQSLGQGLEFLIYFQGNSAPDKSGLPSDRFSAERTGGSVSTLTIQRTQQEDSAVYLCASSLALAGNGELFFGEGSRLTVL.

CDR3 in amino acids: CASSSTPSTDTQYF. For the CDR3, the DNA is TGTGCCAGCAGCTCAACACCTAGCACAGATACGCAGTATTTT. The genes are TRBV11-2 and TRBJ2-3; the D is unclear. The V end lost 4 bases, the J end lost 0 bases, and 8 bases lay between the germline ends. The CDR3 runs 14 residues. Germline loops: CDR1 SGHAT, CDR2 FQNNGV. Full variable domain (missing parts from reference TRBV11-2 and TRBJ2-3): EAGVAQSPRYKIIEKRQSVAFWCNPISGHATLYWYQQILGQGPKLLIQFQNNGVVDDSQLPKDRFSAERLKGVDSTLKIQPAKLEDSAVYLCASSSTPSTDTQYFGPGTRLTVL.

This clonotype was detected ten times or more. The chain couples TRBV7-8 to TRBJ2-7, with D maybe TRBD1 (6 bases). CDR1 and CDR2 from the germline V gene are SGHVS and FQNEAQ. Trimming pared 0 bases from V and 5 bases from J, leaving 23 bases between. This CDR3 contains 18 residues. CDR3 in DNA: TGTGCCAGCAGCTTAGCAACAGTGGGACAAGCCTTCTACGACGAGCAGTACTTC. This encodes CASSLATVGQAFYDEQYF.

Here the CDR3 reads CASSQDRETGGAFF. DNA for the CDR3: TGTGCCAGCAGCCAAGATCGGGAGACAGGGGGAGCTTTCTTT. This chain connects TRBV3-1 to TRBJ1-1; 9 bases are shared with TRBD1. This CDR3 region has 14 residues. V trimming: 0 bases; J trimming: 10 bases; junction bases outside the gene matches: 6. Germline lookup yields CDR1 LGHDT and CDR2 YNNKEL (reference sequence).